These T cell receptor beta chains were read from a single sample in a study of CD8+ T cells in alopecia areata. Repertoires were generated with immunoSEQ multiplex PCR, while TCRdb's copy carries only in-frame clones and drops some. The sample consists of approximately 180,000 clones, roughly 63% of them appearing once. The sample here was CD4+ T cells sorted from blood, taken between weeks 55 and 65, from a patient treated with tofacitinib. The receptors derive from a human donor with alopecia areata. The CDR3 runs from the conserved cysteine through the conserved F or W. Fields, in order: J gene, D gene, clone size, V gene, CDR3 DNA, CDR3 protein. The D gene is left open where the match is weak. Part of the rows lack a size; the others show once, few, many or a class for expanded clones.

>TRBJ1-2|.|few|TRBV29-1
TGCAGCGTTGAAGATACGGCAGCATATGGCTACACCTTC
CSVEDTAAYGYTF
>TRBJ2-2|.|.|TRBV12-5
TGTGCTAGTGGTTTGTCTGTTGGGGAGCTGTTTTTT
CASGLSVGELFF
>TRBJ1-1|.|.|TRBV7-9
TGTGCCAGCAGCCTGGACACTGAAGCTTTCTTT
CASSLDTEAFF
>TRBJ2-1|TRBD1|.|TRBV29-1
TGCAGCGTAATTGAGGGGGCGCCCCCCTACAATGAGCAGTTCTTC
CSVIEGAPPYNEQFF
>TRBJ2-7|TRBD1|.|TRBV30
TGTGCCTGGAGTGTCTTGGGACAGGGGCTCTACGAGCAGTACTTC
CAWSVLGQGLYEQYF
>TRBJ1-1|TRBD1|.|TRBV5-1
TGCGCCAGCAGCCCAGGACAGGGGGGTACTGAAGCTTTCTTT
CASSPGQGGTEAFF
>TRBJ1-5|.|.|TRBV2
TGTGCCAGCAGAAAAGAAAGTGGTAGCAATCAGCCCCAGCATTTT
CASRKESGSNQPQHF
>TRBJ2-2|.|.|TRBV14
TGTGCCAGCAGCCAAGACCGGTACACCGGGGAGCTGTTTTTT
CASSQDRYTGELFF
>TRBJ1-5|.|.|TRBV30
TGTGCCTGGAGTCACGGGACGTATAGCAATCAGCCCCAGCATTTT
CAWSHGTYSNQPQHF
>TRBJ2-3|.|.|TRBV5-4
TGTGCCAGCAGGCCGGGGGGCGGGGGACCACCCACAGATACGCAGTATTTT
CASRPGGGGPPTDTQYF
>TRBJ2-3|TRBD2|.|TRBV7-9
TGTGCCAGCAGCTTAGCGGGAACGGCTAGCGGGTTCACAGATACGCAGTATTTT
CASSLAGTASGFTDTQYF
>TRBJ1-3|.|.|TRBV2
TGTGCCAGCAGTGAAGCCCCCGGTAACACCATATATTTT
CASSEAPGNTIYF
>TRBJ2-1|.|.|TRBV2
TGTGCCAGAAGGCGGGGCTCCTACAATGAGCAGTTCTTC
CARRRGSYNEQFF
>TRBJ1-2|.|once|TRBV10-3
TGTGCCATCAGTGAGTCGACTCAAGATGGCTACACCTTC
CAISESTQDGYTF
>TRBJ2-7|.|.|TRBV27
TGTGCCAGCAGTTTATTGGACACACCCTACGAGCAGTACTTC
CASSLLDTPYEQYF
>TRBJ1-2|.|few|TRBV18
TGTGCCAGCTCAGAAGGGCACGGTACCTATGGCTACACCTTC
CASSEGHGTYGYTF
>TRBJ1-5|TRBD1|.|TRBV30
TGTGCCTGGAGTGTCGGCAGGGGGAGTATTACGCCCCAGCATTTT
CAWSVGRGSITPQHF
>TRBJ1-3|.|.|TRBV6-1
TGTGCCAGCCGGGTTGACCCCATTGGAAACACCATATATTTT
CASRVDPIGNTIYF
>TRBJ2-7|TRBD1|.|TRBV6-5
TGTGCCAGCACGACAGGGGCAAGCTCCTACGAGCAGTACTTC
CASTTGASSYEQYF
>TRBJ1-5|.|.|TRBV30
TGTGCCTGGAGTTTGGGAGTTCTACAGCCCCAGCATTTT
CAWSLGVLQPQHF
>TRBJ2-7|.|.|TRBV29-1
TGCAGCGTCAGCCACCCGCTGAAGGGCGAGCAGTACTTC
CSVSHPLKGEQYF
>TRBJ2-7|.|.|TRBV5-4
TGTGCCAGCAGCTTGGGGGGTTCCTTCTACGAGCAGTACTTC
CASSLGGSFYEQYF
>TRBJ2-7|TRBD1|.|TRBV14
TGTGCCAGCAGCCAGGGACGGGGACAGTCCGGCGGCGAGCAGTACTTC
CASSQGRGQSGGEQYF
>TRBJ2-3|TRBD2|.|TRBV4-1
TGCGCCAGCAGCCAAGATAGCGGGGGCCTTAAAAATACGCAGTATTTT
CASSQDSGGLKNTQYF
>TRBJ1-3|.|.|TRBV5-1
TGCGCCAGCAGCTTGGCCCTCTCTGGAAACACCATATATTTT
CASSLALSGNTIYF
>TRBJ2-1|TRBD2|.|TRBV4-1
TGCGCCAGCAGCCAAGAGGGGTCCTTAGCGGGGGACAATGAGCAGTTCTTC
CASSQEGSLAGDNEQFF
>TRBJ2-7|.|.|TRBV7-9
TGTGCCAGCAGCTTAGCGCGGTTCGGGACAAGCTACGAGCAGTACTTC
CASSLARFGTSYEQYF
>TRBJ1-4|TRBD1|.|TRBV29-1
TGCAGCGTACCAGGGACAGGGCTGGGAGAAAAACTGTTTTTT
CSVPGTGLGEKLFF
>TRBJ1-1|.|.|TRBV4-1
TGCGCCAGCAGCCAAGATTGGGGGAGGGGTGAAGCTTTCTTT
CASSQDWGRGEAFF
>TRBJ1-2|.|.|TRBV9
TGTGCCAGCAGCAAACACCAGCCCGGGCTTATTGGACAACCGGGAGACTATGGCTACACCTTC
CASSKHQPGLIGQPGDYGYTF
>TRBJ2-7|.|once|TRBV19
TGTGCCAGTGGGGCCTCCTACGAGCAGTACTTC
CASGASYEQYF
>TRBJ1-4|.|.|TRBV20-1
TGCAGTGCTTCAAATGAAAAACTGTTTTTT
CSASNEKLFF